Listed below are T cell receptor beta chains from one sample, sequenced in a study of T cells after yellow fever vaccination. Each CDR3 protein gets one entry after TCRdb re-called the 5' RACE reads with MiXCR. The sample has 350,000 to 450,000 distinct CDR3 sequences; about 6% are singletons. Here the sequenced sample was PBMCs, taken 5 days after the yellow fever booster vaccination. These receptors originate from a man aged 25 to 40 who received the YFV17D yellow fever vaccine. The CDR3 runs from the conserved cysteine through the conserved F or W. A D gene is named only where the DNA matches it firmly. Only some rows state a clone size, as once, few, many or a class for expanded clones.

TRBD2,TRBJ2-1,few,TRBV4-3,TGCGCCAGCAGCCAGGGACTAGCATCCTCCTACAATGAGCAGTTCTTC,CASSQGLASSYNEQFF
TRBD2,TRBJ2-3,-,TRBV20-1,TGCTGTGCAGAGGGACTAGCGATAGGGTTGACAGATACGCAGTATTTT,CCAEGLAIGLTDTQYF
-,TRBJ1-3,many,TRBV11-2,TGTGCCAGCTCTGGGGCCAGCTCTGGAAACACCATATATTTT,CASSGASSGNTIYF
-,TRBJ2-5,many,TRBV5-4,TGTGCCAGCAGCCGAGCGGAGGGCCAAGAGACCCAGTACTTC,CASSRAEGQETQYF
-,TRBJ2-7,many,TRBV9,TGTGCCAGCAGCGTAGGGGGAGATGACTACGAGCAGTACTTC,CASSVGGDDYEQYF
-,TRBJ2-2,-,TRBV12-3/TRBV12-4,TGTGCCAGCAGTTTTAAGGGGGGCGGGGAGCTGTTTTTT,CASSFKGGGELFF
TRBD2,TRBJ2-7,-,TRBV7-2,TGTGCCAGCAGCTTCAGGACTAGCGGGAGTGTCCCCTACGAGCAGTACTTC,CASSFRTSGSVPYEQYF
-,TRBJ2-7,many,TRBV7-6,TGTGCCAGCAGCTTAGCCCGTCCAGGGGCCTACGAGCAGTACTTC,CASSLARPGAYEQYF
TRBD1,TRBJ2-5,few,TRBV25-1,TGTGCCAGCAGTGAAACAGGGGTGGAGACCCAGTACTTC,CASSETGVETQYF
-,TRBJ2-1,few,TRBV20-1,TGCAGTGCTGAGGAAGGGAGGGGGGGGGCGGACAATGAGCAGTTCTTC,CSAEEGRGGADNEQFF
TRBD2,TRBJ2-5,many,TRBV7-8,TGTGCCAGCAGCTTGGGAGGGCCCCAAGAGACCCAGTACTTC,CASSLGGPQETQYF
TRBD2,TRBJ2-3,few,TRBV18,TGTGCCAGCTCACCTTTGCGGGAGCCCGCAGATACGCAGTATTTT,CASSPLREPADTQYF
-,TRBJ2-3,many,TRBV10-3,TGTGCCATCAGTGTTGGGGCAGCAGATACGCAGTATTTT,CAISVGAADTQYF
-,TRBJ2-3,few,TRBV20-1,TGCAGTGCTAGAGATCGAGGTGCTAGCAGGAGGGCAGATACGCAGTATTTT,CSARDRGASRRADTQYF
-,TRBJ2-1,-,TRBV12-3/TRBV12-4,TGTGCCAGCAGTTTAGGCGTGAGCTCCTACAATGAGCAGATCTTC,CASSLGVSSYNEQIF
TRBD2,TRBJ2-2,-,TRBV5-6,TGTGCCAGCAGCTCCCCCCTAGCGGATAGTCCCTTGGGCGGGGAGCTGTTTTTT,CASSSPLADSPLGGELFF
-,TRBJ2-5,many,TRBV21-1,TGTGCCAGCAGCCCTGGGACCCAGTACTTC,CASSPGTQYF
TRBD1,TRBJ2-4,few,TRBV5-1,TGCGCCAGCAGCTCCGGGACAGGGAGAAACATTCAGTACTTC,CASSSGTGRNIQYF
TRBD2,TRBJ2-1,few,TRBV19,TGTGCCAGTAGTAGTAGCGGGAGGGCCTACAATGAGCAGTTCTTC,CASSSSGRAYNEQFF
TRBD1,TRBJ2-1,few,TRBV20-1,TGCAGTGCTAGAGATCTCGGGACAGCCAATGAGCAGTTCTTC,CSARDLGTANEQFF
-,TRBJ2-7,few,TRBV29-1,TGCAGCGTTGAAGAAACTGGGCTAACCTACGAGCAGTACTTC,CSVEETGLTYEQYF
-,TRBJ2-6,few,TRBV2,TGTGCCAGCAGTCTAGGCGCTGCCCAGCGTGGTGGGGCCAACGTCCTGACTTTC,CASSLGAAQRGGANVLTF
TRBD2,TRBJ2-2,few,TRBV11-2,TGTGCCAGCAGCTTAGGCCTAGCGGGAGGGCTCGGCGCCGGGGAGCTGTTTTTT,CASSLGLAGGLGAGELFF
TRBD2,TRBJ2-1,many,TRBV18,TGTGCCAGCTCACCCTTAGCGGGAGATTCTTACAATGAGCAGTTCTTC,CASSPLAGDSYNEQFF
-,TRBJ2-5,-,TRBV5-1,TGCGCCAGCAGCGAGATGGAGACCCAGTACTTC,CASSEMETQYF
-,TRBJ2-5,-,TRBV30,TGTGCCTGGATCGTACAGGGTCTTCAGACCCAGTACTTC,CAWIVQGLQTQYF
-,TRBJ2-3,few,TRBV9,TGTGCCAGCAACTCAGCCGTTACCACAGATACGCAGTATTTT,CASNSAVTTDTQYF
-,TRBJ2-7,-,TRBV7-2,TGTGCCAGCAGCTTAGGACGGGGAGCCCCCGCAGCGTACTTC,CASSLGRGAPAAYF
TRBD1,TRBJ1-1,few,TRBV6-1,TGTGCCAGCAGCCCCCGGACAGGGCGGGGCACTGAAGCTTTCTTT,CASSPRTGRGTEAFF
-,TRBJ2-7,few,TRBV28,TGTGCCAGCAGTACCGAAGCGGGCGTCTCCTACGAGCAGTACTTC,CASSTEAGVSYEQYF
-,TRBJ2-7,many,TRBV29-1,TGCAGCGTTGAAGGACAGTATTACGAGCAGTACTTC,CSVEGQYYEQYF
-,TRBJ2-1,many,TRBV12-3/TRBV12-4,TGTGCCAGCCGGGAGACGTTGTACAATGAGCAGTTCTTC,CASRETLYNEQFF
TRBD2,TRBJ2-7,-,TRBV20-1,TGCAGTGCTCAGTTCTTCCGGGAGGGACTTAACTCCTACGAGCAGTACTTC,CSAQFFREGLNSYEQYF
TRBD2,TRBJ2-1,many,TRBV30,TGTGCCTGGGCCCCATGGGTGCTAGCGGGTAGAAGAAGGGAGCAGTTCTTC,CAWAPWVLAGRRREQFF
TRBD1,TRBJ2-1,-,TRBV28,TGTGCCAGCAGCCTGGCGGGACAGGGGATTGAGCAGTTCTTC,CASSLAGQGIEQFF
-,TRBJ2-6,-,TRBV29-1,TGCAGCGTGGTAGCTGGGGCCAACGTCCTGACTTTC,CSVVAGANVLTF
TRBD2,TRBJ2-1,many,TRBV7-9,TGTGCCAGCAGCTCGCGACTAGCGGAGACTACAAATGAGCAGTTCTTC,CASSSRLAETTNEQFF
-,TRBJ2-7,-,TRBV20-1,TGCAGTGCCCCCGGGACTGGCGGAGCACCCTACGAGCAGTACTTC,CSAPGTGGAPYEQYF
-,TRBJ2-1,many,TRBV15,TGTGCCACCAGCTCTGGAATTGGTGAGCAGTTCTTC,CATSSGIGEQFF
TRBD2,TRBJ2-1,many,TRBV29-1,TGCAGCGTTAATATAGCGGGAGCTGGTGAGCAGTTCTTC,CSVNIAGAGEQFF
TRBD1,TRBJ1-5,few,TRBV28,TGTGCCAGCAGTCCATATCACAGGACAGGGTGGAGTCAGCCCCAGCATTTT,CASSPYHRTGWSQPQHF
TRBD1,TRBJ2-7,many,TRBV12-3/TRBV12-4,TGTGCCAGCAGTTTAGAGACAGGGCGCGAGCAGTACTTC,CASSLETGREQYF
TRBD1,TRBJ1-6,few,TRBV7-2,TGTGCCAGCAGCTTTAGGACAGGGGGCAAATCACCCCTCCACTTT,CASSFRTGGKSPLHF
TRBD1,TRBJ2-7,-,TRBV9,TGTGCCAGCAGCCCTCCGACAGGGAAGGGGGCCTCCTACGAGCAGTACTTC,CASSPPTGKGASYEQYF
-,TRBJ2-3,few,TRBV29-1,TGCAGCGTTGAAGGCACAGATACGCAGTATTTT,CSVEGTDTQYF
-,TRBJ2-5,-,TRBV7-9,TGTGCCAGCAGCTCAGCAGCCGGGGCCCAGGAGACCCAGTACTTC,CASSSAAGAQETQYF
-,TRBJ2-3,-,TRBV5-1,TGCGCCAGCAGGCGGTTCGACCGGATCACAGATACGCAGTATTTT,CASRRFDRITDTQYF
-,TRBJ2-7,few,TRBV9,TGTGCCAGCAGCGTAGAAGGAACCTACGAGCAGTACTTC,CASSVEGTYEQYF
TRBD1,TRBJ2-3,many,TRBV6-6,TGTGCCAGTCTACAGGGGATCACAGATACGCAGTATTTT,CASLQGITDTQYF
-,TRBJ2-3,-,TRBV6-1,TGTGCCAGCAGTGAAGCCCGGACCACAGATACGCAGTATTTT,CASSEARTTDTQYF
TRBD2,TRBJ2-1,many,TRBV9,TGTGCCAGCAGCGTAGCGGGAGGGACCTACAATGAGCAGTTCTTC,CASSVAGGTYNEQFF